This T cell receptor (beta chain) was found in a study of neoadjuvant anti-PD-1 for oral cavity cancer. The wider study: Non-progressing patients received a fourth nivolumab dose near day 43, then surgery on days 50-56.

Concerning this clone itself: The antigen is unknown.

Study-level points and caveats: Non-responders to neoadjuvant nivolumab had significantly more clonal PBMC T cells than responders.

Generated by immunoSEQ multiplex PCR, the TCRdb table keeps only in-frame clones and is missing some. Found here are 84,000 or so clones, about 84% of them singletons; the top ten hold over 3%. Germline CDR1 ENHRY, CDR2 SYGVKD. V lost 8 bases, J lost 1 base, and 11 bases lay in between. This CDR3 is 13 amino acids long. The rearrangement uses TRBV10-3 and TRBJ2-5; D uncertain. This clonotype originated in a person aged 35-80 years with oral cavity squamous cell carcinoma. The sequences come from PBMCs, collected before nivolumab (anti-PD-1) treatment. As DNA, the CDR3 is TGTGCCATCCTAAACGACCTCCAAGAGACCCAGTACTTC. It specifies CAILNDLQETQYF.